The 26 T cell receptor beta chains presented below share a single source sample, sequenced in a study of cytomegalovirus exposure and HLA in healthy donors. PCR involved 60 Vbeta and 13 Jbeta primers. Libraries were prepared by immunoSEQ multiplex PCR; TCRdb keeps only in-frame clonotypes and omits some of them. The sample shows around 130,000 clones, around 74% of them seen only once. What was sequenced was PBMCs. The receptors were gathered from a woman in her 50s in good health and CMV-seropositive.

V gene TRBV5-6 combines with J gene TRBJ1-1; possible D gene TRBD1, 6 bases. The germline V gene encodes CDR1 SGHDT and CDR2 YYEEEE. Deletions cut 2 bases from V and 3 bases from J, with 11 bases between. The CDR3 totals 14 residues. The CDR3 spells CASSFWGRDTEAFF. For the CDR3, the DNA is TGTGCCAGCAGCTTCTGGGGGCGAGACACTGAAGCTTTCTTT.

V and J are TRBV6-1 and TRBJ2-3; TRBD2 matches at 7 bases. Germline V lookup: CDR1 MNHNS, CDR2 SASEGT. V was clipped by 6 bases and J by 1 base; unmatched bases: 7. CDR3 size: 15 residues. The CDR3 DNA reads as TGTGCCAGCAGGGAAAGACGGGGGGGCACAGATACGCAGTATTTT. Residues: CASRERRGGTDTQYF.

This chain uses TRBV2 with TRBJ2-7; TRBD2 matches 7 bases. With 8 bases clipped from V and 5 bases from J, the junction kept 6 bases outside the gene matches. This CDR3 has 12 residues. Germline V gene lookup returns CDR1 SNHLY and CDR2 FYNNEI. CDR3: CASSGGDDEQYF. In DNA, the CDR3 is TGTGCCAGCTCTGGGGGGGACGACGAGCAGTACTTC.

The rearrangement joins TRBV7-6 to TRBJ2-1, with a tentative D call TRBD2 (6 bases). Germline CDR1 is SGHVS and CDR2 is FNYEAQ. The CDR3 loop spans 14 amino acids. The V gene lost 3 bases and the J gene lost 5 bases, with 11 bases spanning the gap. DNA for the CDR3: TGTGCCAGCAGCTTGGGAGGCTATGACAATGAGCAGTTCTTC. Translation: CASSLGGYDNEQFF.

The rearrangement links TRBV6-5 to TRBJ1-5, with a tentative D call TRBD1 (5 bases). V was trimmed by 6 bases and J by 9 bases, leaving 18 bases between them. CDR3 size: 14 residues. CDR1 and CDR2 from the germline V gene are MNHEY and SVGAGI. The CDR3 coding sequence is TGTGCCAGCAGACAACGTGGGGCGGTGGGGCCCCAGCATTTT. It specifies CASRQRGAVGPQHF.

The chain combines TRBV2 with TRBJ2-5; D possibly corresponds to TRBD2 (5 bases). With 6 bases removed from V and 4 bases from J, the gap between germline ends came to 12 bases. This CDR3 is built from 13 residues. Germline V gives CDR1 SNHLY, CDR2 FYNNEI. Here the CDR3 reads CASSVRELETQYF. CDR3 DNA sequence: TGTGCCAGCAGCGTCCGGGAACTAGAGACCCAGTACTTC. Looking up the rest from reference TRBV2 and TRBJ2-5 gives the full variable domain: EPEVTQTPSHQVTQMGQEVILRCVPISNHLYFYWYRQILGQKVEFLVSFYNNEISEKSEIFDDQFSVERPDGSNFTLKIRSTKLEDSAMYFCASSVRELETQYFGPGTRLLVL.

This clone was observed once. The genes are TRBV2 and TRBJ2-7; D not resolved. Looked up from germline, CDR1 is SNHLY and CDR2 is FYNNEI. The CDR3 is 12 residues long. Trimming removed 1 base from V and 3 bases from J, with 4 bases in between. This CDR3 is CASSEGSYEQYF. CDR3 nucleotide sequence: TGTGCCAGCAGTGAAGGGAGCTACGAGCAGTACTTC.

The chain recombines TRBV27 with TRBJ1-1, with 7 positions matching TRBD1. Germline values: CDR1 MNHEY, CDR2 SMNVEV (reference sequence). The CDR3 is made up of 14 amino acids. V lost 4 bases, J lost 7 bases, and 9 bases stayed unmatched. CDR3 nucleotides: TGTGCCAGCAGTTCGTACAGGGGAAAGGGTGAAGCTTTCTTT. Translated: CASSSYRGKGEAFF.

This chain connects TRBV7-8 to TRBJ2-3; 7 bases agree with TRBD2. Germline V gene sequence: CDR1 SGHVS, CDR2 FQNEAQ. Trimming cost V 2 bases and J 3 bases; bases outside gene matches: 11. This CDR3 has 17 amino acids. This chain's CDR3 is CASSLRGGTRGTDTQYF. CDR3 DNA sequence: TGTGCCAGCAGCTTAAGGGGAGGGACCCGGGGGACAGATACGCAGTATTTT.

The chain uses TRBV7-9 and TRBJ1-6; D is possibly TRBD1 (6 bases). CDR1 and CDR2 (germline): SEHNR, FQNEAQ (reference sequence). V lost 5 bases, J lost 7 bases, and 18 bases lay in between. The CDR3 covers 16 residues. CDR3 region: CASSLGLGAGNSPLHF. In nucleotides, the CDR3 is TGTGCCAGCAGCCTGGGGTTGGGGGCCGGCAATTCACCCCTCCACTTT.

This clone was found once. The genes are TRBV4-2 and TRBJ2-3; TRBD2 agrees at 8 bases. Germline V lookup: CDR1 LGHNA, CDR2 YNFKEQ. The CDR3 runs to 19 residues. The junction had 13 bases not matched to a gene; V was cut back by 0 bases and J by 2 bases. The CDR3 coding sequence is TGTGCCAGCAGCCAAGATTGGGGCCGGGGGGGTACTAACACAGATACGCAGTATTTT. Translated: CASSQDWGRGGTNTDTQYF.

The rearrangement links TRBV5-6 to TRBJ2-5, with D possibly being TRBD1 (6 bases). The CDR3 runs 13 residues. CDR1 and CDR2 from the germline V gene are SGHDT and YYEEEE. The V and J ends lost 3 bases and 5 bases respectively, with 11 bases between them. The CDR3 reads CASSSTGRETQYF. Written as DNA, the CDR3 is TGTGCCAGCAGCTCGACAGGCAGGGAGACCCAGTACTTC.

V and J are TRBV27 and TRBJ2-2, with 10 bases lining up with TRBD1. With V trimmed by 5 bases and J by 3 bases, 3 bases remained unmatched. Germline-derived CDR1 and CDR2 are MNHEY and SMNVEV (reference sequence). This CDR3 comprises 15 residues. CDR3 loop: CASSGTGDYTGELFF. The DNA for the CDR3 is TGTGCCAGCAGTGGGACAGGGGATTACACCGGGGAGCTGTTTTTT.

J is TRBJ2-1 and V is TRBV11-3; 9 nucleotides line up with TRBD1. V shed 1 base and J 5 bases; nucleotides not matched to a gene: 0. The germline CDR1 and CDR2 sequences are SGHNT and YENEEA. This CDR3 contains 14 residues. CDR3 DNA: TGTGCCAGCAGCTTAGGGACAGGGGACAATGAGCAGTTCTTC. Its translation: CASSLGTGDNEQFF. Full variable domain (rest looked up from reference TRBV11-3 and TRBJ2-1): EAGVVQSPRYKIIEKKQPVAFWCNPISGHNTLYWYLQNLGQGPELLIRYENEEAVDDSQLPKDRFSAERLKGVDSTLKIQPAELGDSAVYLCASSLGTGDNEQFFGPGTRLTVL.

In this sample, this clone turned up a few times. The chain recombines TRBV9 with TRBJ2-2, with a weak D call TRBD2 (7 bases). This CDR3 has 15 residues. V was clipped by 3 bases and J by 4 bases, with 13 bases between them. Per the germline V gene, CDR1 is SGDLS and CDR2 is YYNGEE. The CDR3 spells CASSAIGGATGELFF. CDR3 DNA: TGTGCCAGCAGCGCCATAGGGGGGGCCACCGGGGAGCTGTTTTTT.

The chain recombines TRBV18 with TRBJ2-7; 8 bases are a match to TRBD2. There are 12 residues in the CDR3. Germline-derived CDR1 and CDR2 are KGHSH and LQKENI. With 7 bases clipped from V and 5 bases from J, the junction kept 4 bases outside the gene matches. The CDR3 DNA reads TGTGCCAGCTTGACTAGCGAGAACGAGCAGTACTTC. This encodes CASLTSENEQYF.

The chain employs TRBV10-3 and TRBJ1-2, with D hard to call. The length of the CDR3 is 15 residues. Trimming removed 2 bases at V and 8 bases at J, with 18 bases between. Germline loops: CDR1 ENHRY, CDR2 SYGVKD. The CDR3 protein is CAISESRTDFEGYTF. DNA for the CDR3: TGTGCCATCAGTGAGAGCAGGACGGACTTTGAAGGCTACACCTTC.

The CDR3 DNA reads TGTGCCACGGGAGGGGGGCGGCAAGAGACCCAGTACTTC. This gives the protein CATGGGRQETQYF. The J gene is TRBJ2-5, the V gene TRBV10-3, with 8 positions matching TRBD2. Germline CDR1 and CDR2: ENHRY and SYGVKD. J lost 2 bases, V lost 10 bases, and 6 bases had no gene match. The CDR3 has 13 amino acids.

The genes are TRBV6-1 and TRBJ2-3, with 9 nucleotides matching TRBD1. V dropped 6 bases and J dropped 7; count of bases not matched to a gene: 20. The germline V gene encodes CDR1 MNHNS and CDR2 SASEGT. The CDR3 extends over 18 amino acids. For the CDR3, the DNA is TGTGCCAGCAGAGAAACTACAGGGGGCTTGGGGGTCCGGCATACGCAGTATTTT. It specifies CASRETTGGLGVRHTQYF.

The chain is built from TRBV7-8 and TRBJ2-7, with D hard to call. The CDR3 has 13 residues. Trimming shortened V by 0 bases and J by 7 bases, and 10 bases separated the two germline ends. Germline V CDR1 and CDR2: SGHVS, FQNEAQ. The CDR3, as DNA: TGTGCCAGCAGCTTAGCTCCAGACGGGGAGCAGTACTTC. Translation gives CASSLAPDGEQYF.

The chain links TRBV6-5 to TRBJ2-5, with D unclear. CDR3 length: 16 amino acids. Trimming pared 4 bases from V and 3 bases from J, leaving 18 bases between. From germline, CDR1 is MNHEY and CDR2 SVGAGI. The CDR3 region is CASSSRVPQTEETQYF. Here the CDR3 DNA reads TGTGCCAGCAGTTCCCGGGTCCCCCAGACGGAAGAGACCCAGTACTTC.

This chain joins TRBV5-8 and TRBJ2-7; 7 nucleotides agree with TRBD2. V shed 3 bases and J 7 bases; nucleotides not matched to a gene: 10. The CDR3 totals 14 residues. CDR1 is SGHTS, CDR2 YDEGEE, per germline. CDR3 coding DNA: TGTGCCAGCAGCTACCGGGACGGGGGGAGAGAGCAGTACTTC. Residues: CASSYRDGGREQYF.

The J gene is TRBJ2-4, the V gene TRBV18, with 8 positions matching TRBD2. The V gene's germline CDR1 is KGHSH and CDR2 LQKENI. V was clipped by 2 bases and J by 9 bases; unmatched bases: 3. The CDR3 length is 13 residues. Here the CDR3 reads CASSPLAGGIQYF. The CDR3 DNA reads TGTGCCAGCTCACCATTGGCGGGAGGCATTCAGTACTTC.

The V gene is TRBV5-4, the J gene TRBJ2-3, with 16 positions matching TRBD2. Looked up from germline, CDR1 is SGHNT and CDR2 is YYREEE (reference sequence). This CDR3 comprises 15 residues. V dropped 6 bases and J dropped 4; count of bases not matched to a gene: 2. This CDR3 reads CASTGTSGGADTQYF. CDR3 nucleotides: TGTGCCAGCACCGGGACTAGCGGGGGGGCAGATACGCAGTATTTT.

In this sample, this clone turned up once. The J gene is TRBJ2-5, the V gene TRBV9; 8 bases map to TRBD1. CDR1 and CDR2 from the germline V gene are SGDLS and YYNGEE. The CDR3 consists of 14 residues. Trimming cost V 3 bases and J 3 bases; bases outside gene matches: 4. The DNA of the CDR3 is TGTGCCAGCAGCGCGACAGGGGTCAAAGAGACCCAGTACTTC. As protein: CASSATGVKETQYF.

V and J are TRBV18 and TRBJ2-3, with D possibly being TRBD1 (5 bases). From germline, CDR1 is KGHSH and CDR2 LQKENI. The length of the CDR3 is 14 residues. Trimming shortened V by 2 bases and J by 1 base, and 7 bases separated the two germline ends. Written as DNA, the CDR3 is TGTGCCAGCTCACCAACACAGGGCACAGATACGCAGTATTTT. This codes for CASSPTQGTDTQYF. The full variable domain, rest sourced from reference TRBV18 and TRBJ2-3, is NAGVMQNPRHLVRRRGQEARLRCSPMKGHSHVYWYRQLPEEGLKFMVYLQKENIIDESGMPKERFSAEFPKEGPSILRIQQVVRGDSAAYFCASSPTQGTDTQYFGPGTRLTVL.